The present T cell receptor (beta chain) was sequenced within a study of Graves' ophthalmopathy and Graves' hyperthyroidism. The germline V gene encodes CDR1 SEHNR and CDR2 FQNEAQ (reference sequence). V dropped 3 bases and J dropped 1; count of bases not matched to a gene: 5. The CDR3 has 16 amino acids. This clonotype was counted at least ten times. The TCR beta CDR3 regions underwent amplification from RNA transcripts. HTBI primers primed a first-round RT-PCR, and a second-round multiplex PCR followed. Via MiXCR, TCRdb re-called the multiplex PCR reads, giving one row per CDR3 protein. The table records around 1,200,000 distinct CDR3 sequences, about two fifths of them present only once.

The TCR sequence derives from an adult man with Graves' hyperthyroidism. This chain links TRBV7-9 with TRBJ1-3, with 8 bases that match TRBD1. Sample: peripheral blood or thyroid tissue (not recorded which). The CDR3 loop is CASSFGRTGSGNTIYF. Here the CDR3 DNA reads TGTGCCAGCAGCTTCGGCAGGACAGGGTCTGGAAACACCATATATTTT.